A single sample gave rise to the 9 T cell receptor beta chains below, sequenced in a study of cytomegalovirus exposure and HLA in healthy donors. A multiplex PCR was run with 60 Vbeta primers and 13 Jbeta primers. Clones were read by immunoSEQ multiplex PCR, and TCRdb kept only the in-frame ones, dropping some. This sample yields roughly 140,000 clones, of which under 90% are seen a single time; more than 2% belongs to the top ten. Material for sequencing was PBMCs. These receptors all come from a boy younger than 10 in good health and CMV-seronegative.

CDR3 in amino acids: CASRLDSLYEQYF. In nucleotides, the CDR3 is TGTGCCAGCCGGCTCGACAGCCTCTACGAGCAGTACTTC. The V and J genes are TRBV5-6 and TRBJ2-7, with D tentatively TRBD1 (5 bases). Looked up from germline, CDR1 is SGHDT and CDR2 is YYEEEE. V lost 7 bases to trimming and J lost 3 bases, with 14 bases between them. CDR3 length equals 13 residues.

The V and J genes are TRBV5-6 and TRBJ1-2, with TRBD1 matching 7 bases. V lost 8 bases, J lost 5 bases, and 6 bases stayed unmatched. CDR1 SGHDT and CDR2 YYEEEE come from the germline V gene. This CDR3 region has 12 residues. The CDR3 DNA is TGTGCCAGTACCGGGACAGTTTATGGCTACACCTTC. Its translation: CASTGTVYGYTF.

The chain combines TRBV6-1 with TRBJ2-3; TRBD2 aligns across 7 bases. The CDR3 is made up of 15 amino acids. Germline V gives CDR1 MNHNS, CDR2 SASEGT. V trimming: 6 bases; J trimming: 4 bases; junction bases outside the gene matches: 10. The CDR3 loop is CASRISGVGADTQYF. DNA of the CDR3: TGTGCCAGCAGGATAAGCGGGGTAGGAGCAGATACGCAGTATTTT.

The rearrangement joins TRBV27 to TRBJ2-1, with 8 nucleotides matching TRBD1. V shed 6 bases, J shed 10 bases, and the junction held 11 bases outside the gene matches. From germline, CDR1 is MNHEY and CDR2 SMNVEV (reference sequence). The CDR3 has 14 residues. The CDR3 is CASRPGQVGLEQFF. CDR3 coding DNA: TGTGCCAGCAGGCCGGGACAGGTGGGGTTGGAGCAGTTCTTC.

The chain employs TRBV5-1 and TRBJ2-7; a weak D match, TRBD1 (5 bases). The CDR3 is 13 amino acids. CDR1 SGHRS and CDR2 YFSETQ come from the germline V gene. V lost 0 bases to trimming and J lost 4 bases, with 8 bases between them. The CDR3 DNA is TGCGCCAGCAGCTTGGGACAGCTTTACGAGCAGTACTTC. It codes for CASSLGQLYEQYF.

This clone came up once. CDR3 DNA: TGTGCCAGCAGTGGTCGGCAGGGGTCCCACGAGCAGTACTTC. The encoded protein is CASSGRQGSHEQYF. The rearrangement links TRBV25-1 to TRBJ2-7; D is perhaps TRBD1 (6 bases). The CDR3 spans 14 residues. The germline CDR1 and CDR2 sequences are MGHDK and SYGVNS. Trimming pared 4 bases from V and 5 bases from J, leaving 15 bases between.

This chain uses TRBV5-1 with TRBJ1-2; 8 bases map to TRBD1. V lost 4 bases, J lost 3 bases, and 5 bases stayed unmatched. The CDR3 is 14 amino acids. Germline V lookup: CDR1 SGHRS, CDR2 YFSETQ. The CDR3 loop reads CASSEGQVDYGYTF. DNA for the CDR3: TGCGCCAGCAGCGAGGGACAGGTCGACTATGGCTACACCTTC.

This clone occurred once. Written as DNA, the CDR3 is TGTGCCAGCCTAACCCGAGTGTCCTACGAGCAGTACTTC. It codes for CASLTRVSYEQYF. The chain joins TRBV2 to TRBJ2-7; D is ambiguous. The germline gives CDR1 SNHLY, CDR2 FYNNEI. V shed 8 bases and J shed 1 base, with 12 bases lying between them. The CDR3 runs to 13 residues.

J is TRBJ2-5 and V is TRBV19; TRBD1 aligns across 11 bases. The CDR3 covers 14 residues. The trim removed 9 bases at V and 9 bases at J, leaving 12 bases unmatched. Looked up from germline, CDR1 is LNHDA and CDR2 is SQIVND (reference sequence). The CDR3 here is CASSGTGGKSAQYF. As DNA, the CDR3 is TGTGCCAGCTCCGGGACAGGGGGGAAGTCGGCCCAGTACTTC.